These T cell receptor beta chains were read from a single sample in a study of beta chain features in type 1 diabetes. Sequencing used immunoSEQ multiplex PCR; TCRdb keeps in-frame clones, though not all of them. Among hundreds of thousands of clones listed, roughly 14% were seen once. Sample: naive CD4+ T cells from blood. The receptors were gathered from a man under 40 in good health. Both conserved end residues are part of each CDR3. D genes are given only for firm matches. Rows may omit the clone size; those that give it use once, few, many or a size class.

v_gene,j_gene,abundance,d_gene,CDR3aa,CDR3nt
TRBV7-2,TRBJ2-5,.,.,CASSLPSGGRETQYF,TGTGCCAGCAGCTTACCTTCGGGGGGCCGCGAGACCCAGTACTTC
TRBV7-2,TRBJ1-2,.,.,CASSLTVRDGYTF,TGTGCCAGCAGCTTAACAGTTCGAGATGGCTACACCTTC
TRBV18,TRBJ1-1,.,TRBD1,CASSHTGGTTNTEAFF,TGTGCCAGCTCACACACAGGGGGCACTACGAACACTGAAGCTTTCTTT
TRBV29-1,TRBJ1-1,.,.,CSVEGPMNTEAFF,TGCAGTGTGGAGGGACCCATGAACACTGAAGCTTTCTTT
TRBV30,TRBJ2-5,many,TRBD2,CAWTRALAGVRGETQYF,TGTGCCTGGACCCGCGCACTAGCGGGAGTTCGTGGAGAGACCCAGTACTTC
TRBV18,TRBJ1-6,.,.,CASSPKVNSPLHF,TGTGCCAGCTCACCAAAGGTGAATTCACCCCTCCACTTT
TRBV6-5,TRBJ2-1,.,.,CASAVGTEQFF,TGTGCCAGCGCCGTGGGCACCGAGCAGTTCTTC
TRBV10-3,TRBJ2-2,.,.,CAISDRGQNTGELFF,TGTGCCATCAGTGACCGGGGACAGAACACCGGGGAGCTGTTTTTT
TRBV9,TRBJ2-2,.,.,CASSVGGASNTGELFF,TGTGCCAGCAGCGTAGGAGGGGCCTCGAACACCGGGGAGCTGTTTTTT
TRBV4-1,TRBJ2-3,.,TRBD2,CASSQGLAGRGTQYF,TGCGCCAGCAGCCAAGGACTAGCGGGAAGAGGTACGCAGTATTTT
TRBV29-1,TRBJ2-1,few,TRBD2,CSVERPLSGGSEQFF,TGCAGCGTTGAAAGGCCCCTAAGCGGGGGGTCTGAGCAGTTCTTC
TRBV5-1,TRBJ2-7,few,.,CASTLDVGDEQYF,TGCGCCAGCACCTTGGACGTCGGGGACGAGCAGTACTTC
TRBV25-1,TRBJ2-3,few,TRBD2,CASSGAGGPDTQYF,TGTGCCAGCAGTGGAGCGGGGGGCCCAGATACGCAGTATTTT
TRBV6-1,TRBJ2-5,.,.,CASSQAGQETQYF,TGTGCCAGCAGCCAAGCCGGCCAAGAGACCCAGTACTTC
TRBV7-2,TRBJ2-2,.,TRBD1,CASSLDTGGGGELFF,TGTGCCAGCAGCTTAGACACAGGGGGCGGCGGGGAGCTGTTTTTT
TRBV5-4,TRBJ2-3,.,TRBD2,CASSLSSGTTDTQYF,TGTGCCAGCAGCTTGAGTAGCGGGACCACAGATACGCAGTATTTT
TRBV2,TRBJ1-1,.,TRBD1,CASSVTGVGNTEAFF,TGTGCCAGCAGTGTCACAGGGGTTGGGAACACTGAAGCTTTCTTT
TRBV18,TRBJ2-2,.,TRBD1,CASSLGTANTGELFF,TGTGCCAGCTCACTCGGGACAGCGAACACCGGGGAGCTGTTTTTT
TRBV30,TRBJ2-3,few,.,CAWSTTSTQYF,TGTGCCTGGAGTACGACTAGTACGCAGTATTTT
TRBV29-1,TRBJ1-4,few,.,CSVGRRGEKLFF,TGCAGCGTTGGCCGACGGGGGGAAAAACTGTTTTTT
TRBV5-1,TRBJ2-1,.,TRBD2,CASSPGGSSYNEQFF,TGCGCCAGCAGCCCCGGGGGGAGCTCCTACAATGAGCAGTTCTTC
TRBV4-1,TRBJ2-2,few,.,CASSQDRFAGELFF,TGCGCCAGCAGCCAAGACAGGTTCGCCGGGGAGCTGTTTTTT
TRBV9,TRBJ2-1,few,.,CASSVDGQYYNEQFF,TGTGCCAGCAGCGTAGATGGACAGTACTACAATGAGCAGTTCTTC
TRBV13,TRBJ1-1,few,.,CASSLPPGRSTEAFF,TGTGCCAGCAGCTTACCCCCGGGGAGGAGCACTGAAGCTTTCTTT
TRBV2,TRBJ2-3,few,TRBD2,CASSGFTSRTSGSDTDTQYF,TGTGCCAGCAGCGGCTTTACCTCGCGGACTAGCGGGAGCGACACAGATACGCAGTATTTT
TRBV6-5,TRBJ1-1,.,.,CASSWSLLADTEAFF,TGTGCCAGCAGTTGGTCGCTGCTGGCGGACACTGAAGCTTTCTTT
TRBV19,TRBJ1-1,.,.,CASSPAKNTEAFF,TGTGCCAGTAGTCCAGCCAAGAACACTGAAGCTTTCTTT
TRBV10-3,TRBJ1-2,.,.,CAISDRGSYYGYTF,TGTGCCATCAGTGACAGGGGAAGTTACTATGGCTACACCTTC
TRBV14,TRBJ2-1,few,.,CASSHQFRDLSASEQFF,TGTGCCAGCAGCCATCAATTCCGGGACCTCTCCGCCAGTGAGCAGTTCTTC
TRBV5-1,TRBJ1-1,.,.,CASSLVLASEAFF,TGCGCCAGCAGCCTCGTACTGGCGAGTGAAGCTTTCTTT
TRBV30,TRBJ1-1,.,.,CAWHGGNTEAFF,TGTGCCTGGCACGGGGGAAACACTGAAGCTTTCTTT